This TCR beta chain was found in a study of T-cell memory formation after mild COVID-19 (dated by TCRdb to the early 2020s). Study-level background: TCR sequence clusters from the two donors were largely donor specific. In two donors, T-cell clones that expanded and contracted after mild COVID-19 were followed by sequencing TCRalpha and TCRbeta repertoires longitudinally. Two young, previously healthy adult volunteers made up the cohort, one male and one female. What the work shows at the level of the full study, not this receptor alone: Contracting CD4+ clones were found mainly in CM and EM memory subsets, while CD8+ clones were enriched in EMRA. SARS-CoV-2 specificity of the second-wave clones peaking on day 37 was not confirmed. The detection of some responding clones in pre-infection memory suggests that pre-existing cross-reactive memory T cells joined the SARS-CoV-2 response. The study included only a couple of mild cases, and larger cohorts that include severe cases with pre-infection samples were judged to be necessary. Clones contracting from day 15 to 85 had balanced CD4/CD8 phenotypes, while a second wave expanding from day 15 to 37 was biased towards CD4+.

This clonotype was detected ten times or more. Its recognized antigen is unknown. It has no much larger one-base neighbor in the sample; base qualities were not kept. The CDR3, from cysteine to phenylalanine, totals 13 residues. Of the read, only the CDR3 DNA is kept; its 39 bases are in frame from base 1. According to the germline V gene, CDR1 reads MGHDK and CDR2 reads SYGVNS. The V end loses 5 bases and the J end loses 3 bases, and a stretch of 8 bases separates them. PBMCs were isolated by Ficoll-Paque density gradient centrifugation. For sequencing, an Illumina NovaSeq 6000 was employed. cDNA libraries for TCRalpha and TCRbeta were prepared by 5'RACE using constant-segment primers, with sample barcodes and unique molecular identifiers added. Trizol reagent was used to extract RNA from every sample. Libraries were amplified in two PCR steps, with a second sample barcode and Illumina TruSeq adapters added in the second step. Libraries were sequenced on an Illumina NovaSeq with 2 x 150 bp paired-end reads. As for the original processing: Demultiplexing of reads and collapsing into UMI-guided consensus sequences were performed with migec v1.2.7. Using mixcr v2.1.11, UMI consensuses were aligned to TRA and TRB V and J templates and then assembled into clonotypes. A clonotype was counted as expanded or contracted only when both edgeR and NoisET called the clonotype significant, with the noise models trained on biological replicates. edgeR calls used a false discovery rate-adjusted p below 0.01 and a log2 fold-change threshold of 1. As an exploratory analysis of dynamics, PCA with hierarchical clustering was applied to max-normalized trajectories of the 1000 most abundant clonotypes. Separately sequenced CD4+ and CD8+ repertoires were used to assign a CD4 or CD8 phenotype to each responding clone. In TCRdb, the public reads were trimmed at Q25 with fastp and aligned with MiXCR, with productive beta chains retained. Rows matching on CDR3 protein sequence are summarized as one entry with the most common DNA and genes. In this record, the V and J calls reflect TCRdb's handling and not the investigators' own analysis. This sample lists about 430,000 distinct CDR3 sequences; 20% to 25% were detected once. Roughly 8.7% of the sample is in the top ten clones.

The TCR sequence derives from an adult woman who had mild COVID-19 (a few samples of this study predate the infection). The sample titles of this study are shuffled in the database, so cell type and time point are left out; the donor was told from shared clones. Specimen: PBMCs or a T cell subset sorted from them (not recorded which). The V and J genes are TRBV25-1 and TRBJ2-1; the D gene cannot be resolved reliably. The CDR3: CASSSSDYNEQFF. The nucleotides read TGTGCCAGCAGTTCCAGCGACTACAATGAGCAGTTCTTC.